Below, one TCR beta chain is given with its context. These data belong to a study of blood T cell repertoires in COVID-19. Study in general: Acute and convalescent COVID-19 specimens originated in the United States, Italy and Spain.

Per germline, CDR1 MNHEY and CDR2 SMNVEV (reference sequence). The CDR3 is made up of 15 amino acids. Trimming removed 4 bases from V and 6 bases from J; junction bases left unmatched: 9. This table comes from immunoSEQ multiplex PCR, and its TCRdb copy is limited to in-frame clones, with some not included. The table lists about 460,000 clones, about nine tenths of them singletons, with around 7.9% in the top ten. Recovery meant two consecutive negative NP/OP PCR tests, professional clearance, or resolved symptoms. The chain links TRBV27 to TRBJ1-5, with TRBD1 identical over 7 bases. The sequencing sample was made of PBMCs or T cells enriched from blood (not recorded which). The sequence was collected from a woman aged 60-70 years who had recovered from COVID-19. The chain's CDR3 is CASSSLGQGVQPQHF. The CDR3 nucleotides are TGTGCCAGCAGTTCTCTAGGGCAGGGGGTTCAGCCCCAGCATTTT.